This T cell receptor (beta chain) was captured in a study of blood T cell repertoires in COVID-19. Authors' data handling: Reference gene primer amplification gave estimated nucleated cell counts. Measured with immunoSEQ multiplex PCR; TCRdb has only the in-frame clones, and not every one. V, J and clone size were drawn from that table, and D and trimming were deduced from the DNA. The sample records about 200,000 clones, approximately 80% being singletons. Germline V lookup: CDR1 MNHEY, CDR2 SVGAGI. The germline V and J ends were trimmed by 0 bases and 13 bases, with 14 bases remaining between them. The CDR3 totals 13 residues.

Sequencing input: peripheral blood. J is TRBJ2-3 and V is TRBV6-5; TRBD1 might be the D (6 bases). The TCR comes from a human donor in a cohort sampled during active COVID-19. CDR3 in DNA: TGTGCCAGCAGTTACTCGAGACAGGACCGCGAGTATTTT. Translating it yields CASSYSRQDREYF.